The next 16 T cell receptor beta chains were all read from a single sample in a study of T cells in women clearing cervical HPV infection. Sequencing used immunoSEQ multiplex PCR; TCRdb keeps in-frame clones, though not all of them. The sample data list under 50,000 clones. Sequenced input: blood buffy coat. The source of these receptors is a woman between 18 and 70 years old with a cervical HPV16 infection that either progressed to CIN3+ or cleared (not recorded which).

With respect to this clone: The read gets to within 3 residues of the CDR3 end, and the germline J gene fills in the rest. The genes are TRBV19 and TRBJ1-1; a possible D gene is TRBD1 (6 bases). Germline V gene sequence: CDR1 LNHDA, CDR2 SQIVND (reference sequence). The CDR3 runs 14 residues. The V and J ends lost 5 bases and 6 bases respectively, with 16 bases between them. The covered CDR3 bases are TGTGCCAGTAGTCCTGCAGGGGCTGGGTCTGAA. It is translated as CASSPAGAGSE. The whole CDR3 protein reads CASSPAGAGSEAFF.

Regarding this clone: Coverage ceases 3 residues before the CDR3 finishes, and the germline J gene fills in the end. The V gene is TRBV7-2, the J gene TRBJ2-4; D is possibly TRBD2 (5 bases). This CDR3 contains 14 residues. Germline V CDR1 and CDR2: SGHTA, FQGNSA. The part of the CDR3 DNA that was read is TGTGCCAGCAGCTTACGGGGAGCTAACTATGGT. This codes for CASSLRGANYG. The entire CDR3 is CASSLRGANYGQYF.

To note about this clone: The read comes to an end 3 residues before the CDR3 does, leaving the germline J gene to fill in the end. The chain joins TRBV7-2 to TRBJ2-5, with a weak D call TRBD1 (6 bases). V lost 0 bases to trimming and J lost 7 bases, with 15 bases between them. This CDR3 comprises 15 residues. The V gene's germline CDR1 is SGHTA and CDR2 FQGNSA. CDR3 sequence: CASSLAGATPPTQYF. The sequenced CDR3 bases are TGTGCCAGCAGCTTAGCGGGGGCCACCCCTCCGACC. Based on the CDR3 plus reference TRBV7-2 and TRBJ2-5, the full variable domain is GAGVSQSPSNKVTEKGKDVELRCDPISGHTALYWYRQSLGQGLEFLIYFQGNSAPDKSGLPSDRFSAERTGGSVSTLTIQRTQQEDSAVYLCASSLAGATPPTQYFGPGTRLLVL.

Regarding this clone: The read gets to within 3 residues of the CDR3 end, and the germline J gene fills in the rest. This rearrangement joins TRBV5-1 to TRBJ1-4; no definite D call. Germline V CDR1 and CDR2: SGHRS, YFSETQ. The CDR3 runs to 14 residues. With 4 bases removed from V and 0 bases from J, the gap between germline ends came to 7 bases. Partial CDR3 DNA: TGCGCCAGCAGCCGAGGTACAACTAATGAAAAA. Its protein is CASSRGTTNEK. The full-length CDR3 reads as CASSRGTTNEKLFF.

Note on this clone: The CDR3 end is not reached by the read, which stops 3 residues before it; the germline J gene fills it in. V is TRBV30 and J is TRBJ2-3; D not certain. Germline lookup yields CDR1 GTSNPN and CDR2 SVGIG (reference sequence). The CDR3 consists of 15 residues. The CDR3 reads CAWSSGRRPGETQYF. CDR3 DNA (partial): TGTGCCTGGAGTTCTGGCAGGCGTCCTGGAGAGACG.

On this clone: The read finishes 3 residues shy of the CDR3 end, and the germline J gene is used to complete it. The chain uses TRBV7-9 and TRBJ2-5; tentatively, D is TRBD1 (6 bases). Germline-derived CDR1 and CDR2 are SEHNR and FQNEAQ (reference sequence). The CDR3 extends over 15 amino acids. V was cut by 5 bases and J by 2 bases, with 15 bases left in between. CDR3 bases read: TGTGCCAGCAGCGGTAATGGACAGTCACAAGAGACC. Translated: CASSGNGQSQET. The full CDR3 is CASSGNGQSQETQYF.

With regard to this clone: Read data end 3 residues before the CDR3 end; the end is taken from the germline J gene. V gene TRBV7-8 combines with J gene TRBJ2-5, with TRBD1 as a possible D gene (6 bases). Germline V CDR1 and CDR2: SGHVS, FQNEAQ. The CDR3 loop spans 15 amino acids. V shed 3 bases and J shed 1 base, with 12 bases lying between them. CDR3 loop: CASSFSSTGQETQYF. The DNA read from the CDR3 is TGTGCCAGCAGCTTCAGCTCGACAGGCCAAGAGACC. Complete variable domain (other parts from reference TRBV7-8 and TRBJ2-5): GAGVSQSPRYKVAKRGQDVALRCDPISGHVSLFWYQQALGQGPEFLTYFQNEAQLDKSGLPSDRFFAERPEGSVSTLKIQRTQQEDSAVYLCASSFSSTGQETQYFGPGTRLLVL.

On this clone itself: At one end the junction does not follow the germline gene, possibly because of a read error. Read coverage stops 3 residues before the CDR3 terminus; the germline J gene supplies the remainder. Different DNA sequences within this sample yield the same CDR3. This chain joins TRBV18 and TRBJ1-3; TRBD1 aligns across 7 bases. The germline CDR1 and CDR2 sequences are KGHSH and LQKENI. The CDR3 runs 15 residues. CDR3 amino acids: CASSPPVQGGNTIYF. Incomplete CDR3 DNA: TGTGCCAGCTCACCACCGGTCCAGGGGGGAAACACT.

Worth noting for this clone: The sequence runs out 3 residues before the end of the CDR3; the remainder is reconstructed from the germline J gene. This rearrangement joins TRBV6-1 to TRBJ2-5, with D uncertain. This CDR3 spans 15 amino acids. CDR1 and CDR2 (germline): MNHNS, SASEGT. V was pared by 1 base and J by 3 bases, with 12 bases between. CDR3 bases read: TGTGCCAGCAGTGAAGTTACTGGCAGGAAAGAGACC. It encodes CASSEVTGRKET. The CDR3 in its entirety is CASSEVTGRKETQYF.

About this clone itself: The read ends 3 residues shy of where the CDR3 ends; the end is completed using the germline J gene. This chain links TRBV27 with TRBJ2-7; 7 positions agree with TRBD2. Trimming cost V 5 bases and J 3 bases; bases outside gene matches: 13. The CDR3 is 16 amino acids. Germline CDR1 and CDR2: MNHEY and SMNVEV (reference sequence). This CDR3 reads CASSPALLGGSYEQYF. CDR3 bases read: TGTGCCAGCAGTCCCGCCCTCCTCGGGGGGAGCTACGAG.

Notes on this clone: The CDR3 is cut off 3 residues early in the read; its end comes from the germline J gene. This chain connects TRBV5-1 to TRBJ2-3, with D unresolved. The CDR3 has 14 amino acids. From germline, CDR1 is SGHRS and CDR2 YFSETQ. V was pared by 4 bases and J by 5 bases, with 14 bases between. The CDR3 bases that were read are TGCGCCAGCAGCAGCTTAACCACGGGAGATACG. It encodes CASSSLTTGDT. The CDR3 in its entirety is CASSSLTTGDTQYF.

With regard to this clone: The CDR3 extends 3 residues past the end of the read, so its final part is completed from the germline J gene. The chain combines TRBV30 with TRBJ1-1; the D gene is possibly TRBD1 (5 bases). This CDR3 has 13 amino acids. Germline CDR1 reads GTSNPN; CDR2 reads SVGIG (reference sequence). The germline V and J ends were trimmed by 1 base and 2 bases, with 8 bases remaining between them. The part of the CDR3 DNA that was read is TGTGCCTGGAGTGCAGGGCGAAACACTGAA. This codes for CAWSAGRNTE. The full CDR3 reads CAWSAGRNTEAFF.

Turning to this clone: The DNA ends 3 residues before the CDR3 does, and the rest of the CDR3 is filled in from the germline J gene. The V gene is TRBV2, the J gene TRBJ2-3, with a weak D call TRBD2 (5 bases). There are 14 residues in the CDR3. The V gene lost 7 bases and the J gene lost 1 base, with 12 bases spanning the gap. From germline, CDR1 is SNHLY and CDR2 FYNNEI. The CDR3 reads CASNNRGGTDTQYF. CDR3 bases read: TGTGCCAGCAATAACCGGGGAGGCACAGATACG.

Comments on this clone: Read data end 3 residues before the CDR3 end; the end is taken from the germline J gene. The chain has TRBV7-3 and TRBJ2-3; the match to TRBD1 covers 10 bases. Germline values: CDR1 SGHTA, CDR2 FQGTGA. The CDR3 is 15 residues long. This CDR3 reads CASSLMGQGRETQYF. The CDR3 DNA, read in part, is TGTGCCAGCAGCTTAATGGGACAGGGGAGAGAGACG.

In the case of this clone: Coverage ceases 3 residues before the CDR3 finishes, and the germline J gene fills in the end. The V and J genes are TRBV7-9 and TRBJ1-2; 7 nucleotides align to TRBD1. The CDR3 has 13 residues. Looked up from germline, CDR1 is SEHNR and CDR2 is FQNEAQ (reference sequence). The CDR3 loop is CASSTGERGGYTF. The DNA read from the CDR3 is TGTGCCAGCAGCACAGGGGAGAGAGGGGGC.

In the case of this clone: At one end the junction does not follow the germline gene, possibly because of a read error. The read stops 3 residues short of the end of the CDR3; the missing end is completed from the germline J gene. The chain has TRBV4-2 and TRBJ2-7; TRBD1 aligns across 9 bases. From germline, CDR1 is LGHNA and CDR2 YNFKEQ. CDR3 length equals 16 residues. CDR3 in amino acids: CASSQTYTGGDYEQYF. The CDR3 DNA, read in part, is TGCGCCAGCAGCCAAACCTATACAGGGGGCGACTACGAG.